The 32 T cell receptor beta chains in this list originate from one sample, sequenced in a study of cytomegalovirus exposure and HLA in healthy donors. Vbeta (60) and Jbeta (13) primers were used in the PCR. The assay was immunoSEQ multiplex PCR, and TCRdb's table has in-frame clones only and misses some. The sample is made up of tens of thousands of clones, and the top ten hold 0.58% of it. What was sequenced was PBMCs. The receptors here all came from a man aged 45-65 years in good health and CMV-seronegative.

J is TRBJ1-1 and V is TRBV30; D is undetermined. The germline V gene has CDR1 GTSNPN and CDR2 SVGIG (reference sequence). The CDR3 has 13 residues. Trimming removed 4 bases at V and 3 bases at J, with 12 bases between. The CDR3 coding sequence is TGTGCCTGGAACCCGAGGGCCCACACTGAAGCTTTCTTT. Translated: CAWNPRAHTEAFF.

This sequence joins TRBV5-6 and TRBJ1-4, with 10 bases lining up with TRBD1. The length of the CDR3 is 18 residues. The V and J ends lost 4 bases and 0 bases, in that order; junction bases with no gene match: 9. Germline V gives CDR1 SGHDT, CDR2 YYEEEE. The CDR3 sequence is CASSGGTGVVATNEKLFF. The CDR3 DNA reads TGTGCCAGCAGCGGTGGGACAGGGGTGGTGGCAACTAATGAAAAACTGTTTTTT.

This chain joins TRBV5-1 and TRBJ2-2, with TRBD2 matching over 9 bases. Germline assignment: CDR1 SGHRS and CDR2 YFSETQ. The V and J ends lost 0 bases and 7 bases, in that order; junction bases with no gene match: 7. The CDR3 is 16 amino acids. CDR3 in DNA: TGCGCCAGCAGCTTGGTAGTAGCGGGGGAAGGCGGGGAGCTGTTTTTT. Its protein product is CASSLVVAGEGGELFF.

The chain has TRBV10-3 and TRBJ2-7, with a possible D match to TRBD1 (6 bases). The CDR3 is 12 residues long. V gave up 6 bases and J gave up 6 bases, with 12 bases separating them. Looked up from germline, CDR1 is ENHRY and CDR2 is SYGVKD. The CDR3 coding sequence is TGTGCCATCAGGAAGGACAGTCCCGAGCAGTACTTC. This translates into CAIRKDSPEQYF.

The genes are TRBV7-3 and TRBJ1-2; 8 nucleotides agree with TRBD1. With 5 bases clipped from V and 8 bases from J, the junction kept 16 bases outside the gene matches. The germline V gene encodes CDR1 SGHTA and CDR2 FQGTGA. The CDR3 spans 16 residues. CDR3 residues: CASSQGGGQGRQGYTF. As DNA, the CDR3 is TGTGCCAGCAGCCAAGGGGGCGGACAGGGACGGCAAGGCTACACCTTC.

The V gene is TRBV6-1, the J gene TRBJ1-5, with TRBD1 identical over 7 bases. V trimming: 3 bases; J trimming: 5 bases; junction bases outside the gene matches: 10. Germline V gene data show CDR1 as MNHNS and CDR2 as SASEGT. The CDR3 runs 16 residues. CDR3: CASSDGTVSFYQPQHF. In DNA form, the CDR3 reads TGTGCCAGCAGTGATGGGACAGTATCCTTCTATCAGCCCCAGCATTTT.

This chain links TRBV7-3 with TRBJ2-1; D may be TRBD2 (5 bases). The V and J ends lost 2 bases and 15 bases respectively, with 14 bases between them. Germline CDR1 reads SGHTA; CDR2 reads FQGTGA. The length of the CDR3 is 12 residues. DNA for the CDR3: TGTGCCAGCAGCTTACCCGGACTTTACCCGTTCTTC. As protein: CASSLPGLYPFF.

The chain is built from TRBV10-3 and TRBJ2-7; the match to TRBD2 covers 7 bases. CDR3 length equals 16 residues. Unmatched junction bases numbered 7, after V lost 0 bases and J lost 2 bases. Germline lookup yields CDR1 ENHRY and CDR2 SYGVKD. The CDR3 DNA sequence: TGTGCCATCAGTGAGTCTGGGCGGGGGACTACCTACGAGCAGTACTTC. Its translation is CAISESGRGTTYEQYF.

The gene calls are TRBV6-1 and TRBJ1-5; D unresolved. The length of the CDR3 is 16 residues. V was clipped by 4 bases and J by 0 bases, with 13 bases between them. Germline values: CDR1 MNHNS, CDR2 SASEGT. For the CDR3, the DNA is TGTGCCAGCAGTGTCGGTTACAGTTATAGCAATCAGCCCCAGCATTTT. This translates into CASSVGYSYSNQPQHF.

The V gene is TRBV7-9, the J gene TRBJ2-6, with D unresolved. V was shortened by 1 base and J by 1 base, with 8 bases between the two germline ends. CDR1 is SEHNR and CDR2 is FQNEAQ in the germline V gene (reference sequence). There are 16 residues in the CDR3. This CDR3 reads CASSLERFSGANVLTF. CDR3 DNA sequence: TGTGCCAGCAGCTTAGAGAGATTTTCTGGGGCCAACGTCCTGACTTTC.

The CDR3 DNA is TGTGCCAGCAGTCTCGACAGGGGATCCACAGATACGCAGTATTTT. As protein: CASSLDRGSTDTQYF. V usage is TRBV6-1 and J usage is TRBJ2-3; TRBD1 matches 8 bases. The junction had 6 bases not matched to a gene; V was cut back by 5 bases and J by 2 bases. The CDR3 loop spans 15 amino acids. Germline CDR1 and CDR2: MNHNS and SASEGT.

The rearrangement links TRBV5-1 to TRBJ2-1; weak D call: TRBD1 (5 bases). The germline CDR1 and CDR2 sequences are SGHRS and YFSETQ. V dropped 2 bases and J dropped 0 bases, with 9 bases sitting between them. The CDR3 consists of 15 residues. In DNA, the CDR3 is TGCGCCAGCAGCTTATTGACAGACTCCTACAATGAGCAGTTCTTC. This sequence encodes CASSLLTDSYNEQFF.

This sequence joins TRBV10-3 and TRBJ1-1; D remains ambiguous. Germline assignment: CDR1 ENHRY and CDR2 SYGVKD. CDR3 size: 14 residues. V lost 8 bases to trimming and J lost 0 bases, with 13 bases between them. The CDR3 DNA sequence: TGTGCCATCTCCGAGCTGCGTATGAACACTGAAGCTTTCTTT. Translation: CAISELRMNTEAFF.

This rearrangement joins TRBV10-3 to TRBJ2-3; D might be TRBD2 (6 bases). V was cut by 3 bases and J by 4 bases, with 11 bases left in between. The CDR3 is made up of 14 amino acids. CDR1 and CDR2 (germline): ENHRY, SYGVKD. CDR3 sequence: CAISEPSVPDTQYF. CDR3 nucleotide sequence: TGTGCCATCAGTGAACCTAGCGTCCCAGATACGCAGTATTTT.

This chain joins TRBV5-4 and TRBJ1-3; 12 nucleotides align to TRBD1. Germline assignment: CDR1 SGHNT and CDR2 YYREEE (reference sequence). Losses at the gene ends were 3 bases for V and 3 bases for J; bases not matched to a gene: 7. The CDR3 loop spans 17 amino acids. The CDR3 region has the DNA TGTGCCAGCAGCTCCACGGGACAGGGGGCGTATGGAAACACCATATATTTT. Amino acids: CASSSTGQGAYGNTIYF.

The rearrangement joins TRBV7-9 to TRBJ1-2; TRBD1 matches 9 bases. Germline V gene lookup returns CDR1 SEHNR and CDR2 FQNEAQ (reference sequence). The junction had 14 bases not matched to a gene; V was cut back by 5 bases and J by 7 bases. This CDR3 has 16 residues. The CDR3 DNA is TGTGCCAGCAGCACCGGGTCTGGGACAGGGTTATCTGGCTACACCTTC. The encoded protein is CASSTGSGTGLSGYTF.

The chain joins TRBV21-1 to TRBJ1-2. TRBV21-1 is a pseudogene. This CDR3 contains 13 residues. CDR3 amino acids: CASSKDRGYGYTF. CDR3 DNA sequence: TGTGCCAGCAGCAAAGATCGGGGCTATGGCTACACCTTC.

CDR3 region: CASSIPDRVETQYF. CDR3 bases: TGTGCCAGTAGTATCCCCGACAGGGTTGAGACCCAGTACTTC. V is TRBV19 and J is TRBJ2-5, with 7 positions matching TRBD1. The CDR3 length is 14 residues. The germline gives CDR1 LNHDA, CDR2 SQIVND (reference sequence). Unmatched junction bases numbered 6, after V lost 3 bases and J lost 5 bases.

The V gene is TRBV2, the J gene TRBJ1-1; D is ambiguous. Germline assignment: CDR1 SNHLY and CDR2 FYNNEI. CDR3 length equals 12 residues. V lost 4 bases and J 4 bases, leaving 7 bases between the germline ends. The CDR3 DNA reads TGTGCCAGCAGTGTCGGGAGCACTGAAGCTTTCTTT. This gives the protein CASSVGSTEAFF.

The chain recombines TRBV6-6 with TRBJ2-2; weak D call: TRBD2 (7 bases). This CDR3 is built from 14 residues. Germline values: CDR1 MNHNY, CDR2 SVGAGI (reference sequence). V was pared by 4 bases and J by 4 bases, with 10 bases between. The CDR3 here is CASSSGGGTGELFF. The DNA of the CDR3 is TGTGCCAGCAGTTCGGGGGGCGGCACCGGGGAGCTGTTTTTT.

The rearrangement links TRBV28 to TRBJ2-1; tentatively, D is TRBD1 (6 bases). Germline lookup yields CDR1 MDHEN and CDR2 SYDVKM. V lost 6 bases and J lost 5, with 11 bases in between. The CDR3 has 13 amino acids. The CDR3 bases are TGTGCCAGCAGGCCCGGACAGAACAATGAGCAGTTCTTC. Translation: CASRPGQNNEQFF.

This CDR3 is CASSVAGTSGGTGELFF. CDR3 bases: TGTGCCAGCAGCGTAGCCGGGACTAGCGGGGGTACCGGGGAGCTGTTTTTT. V is TRBV9 and J is TRBJ2-2, with TRBD2 identical over 14 bases. The V gene's germline CDR1 is SGDLS and CDR2 YYNGEE. The CDR3 is made up of 17 amino acids. Losses at the gene ends were 0 bases for V and 5 bases for J; bases not matched to a gene: 3.

The chain links TRBV27 to TRBJ2-3; no clear D gene. V lost 5 bases to trimming and J lost 7 bases, with 16 bases between them. Germline CDR1 and CDR2: MNHEY and SMNVEV (reference sequence). The CDR3 runs 14 residues. In DNA form, the CDR3 reads TGTGCCAGCAGTCCCCTGTCGAGGCCTAATACGCAGTATTTT. Translating it yields CASSPLSRPNTQYF.

The J gene is TRBJ1-5, the V gene TRBV18, with D possibly matching TRBD1 (6 bases). Trimming pared 2 bases from V and 6 bases from J, leaving 20 bases between. From germline, CDR1 is KGHSH and CDR2 LQKENI. This CDR3 is built from 17 residues. The CDR3 reads CASSPNPSTGLGQPQHF. CDR3 coding DNA: TGTGCCAGCTCACCAAACCCATCGACAGGTTTAGGTCAGCCCCAGCATTTT. Looking up the rest from reference TRBV18 and TRBJ1-5 gives the full variable domain: NAGVMQNPRHLVRRRGQEARLRCSPMKGHSHVYWYRQLPEEGLKFMVYLQKENIIDESGMPKERFSAEFPKEGPSILRIQQVVRGDSAAYFCASSPNPSTGLGQPQHFGDGTRLSIL.

The CDR3 bases are TGTGCCAGCAGCAAGAGAGACAGGGTTGAGACCCAGTACTTC. Its translation is CASSKRDRVETQYF. The chain has TRBV6-5 and TRBJ2-5; 7 bases fit TRBD1. V was pared by 6 bases and J by 5 bases, with 9 bases of the junction left unmatched. The CDR3 has 14 residues. Germline CDR1 MNHEY, CDR2 SVGAGI.

This chain joins TRBV5-1 and TRBJ1-3; 8 nucleotides agree with TRBD1. This CDR3 has 16 residues. V gave up 3 bases and J gave up 0 bases; unmatched junction bases: 5. CDR1 and CDR2 (germline): SGHRS, YFSETQ. Here the CDR3 reads CASSWTGSRSGNTIYF. In nucleotides, the CDR3 is TGCGCCAGCAGCTGGACAGGGAGTCGCTCTGGAAACACCATATATTTT.

The V gene is TRBV7-9, the J gene TRBJ2-7, with D tentatively TRBD1 (6 bases). V was pared by 1 base and J by 2 bases, with 12 bases between. This CDR3 spans 15 amino acids. Looked up from germline, CDR1 is SEHNR and CDR2 is FQNEAQ (reference sequence). In DNA, the CDR3 is TGTGCCAGCAGCTTAGTGATCAGGGGTCCCTACGAGCAGTACTTC. The encoded protein is CASSLVIRGPYEQYF.

The chain employs TRBV29-1 and TRBJ1-1, with 8 bases that match TRBD1. Germline lookup yields CDR1 SQVTM and CDR2 ANQGSEA. With V trimmed by 6 bases and J by 0 bases, 9 bases remained unmatched. This CDR3 has 15 residues. The CDR3 loop is CSVVRTGRLNTEAFF. The CDR3 DNA is TGCAGCGTCGTAAGGACAGGGCGCCTGAACACTGAAGCTTTCTTT. The variable domain in full, completed from reference TRBV29-1 and TRBJ1-1, reads SAVISQKPSRDICQRGTSLTIQCQVDSQVTMMFWYRQQPGQSLTLIATANQGSEATYESGFVIDKFPISRPNLTFSTLTVSNMSPEDSSIYLCSVVRTGRLNTEAFFGQGTRLTVV.

This chain uses TRBV4-2 with TRBJ2-3; D gene unclear. Germline V gives CDR1 LGHNA, CDR2 YNFKEQ. V lost 0 bases, J lost 2 bases, and 9 bases lay in between. The CDR3 length is 15 residues. The CDR3, as DNA: TGTGCCAGCAGCCAAGATCTTGTCTTCACAGATACGCAGTATTTT. Translated: CASSQDLVFTDTQYF.

This chain uses TRBV4-1 with TRBJ1-5, with unresolved D. Trimming removed 3 bases from V and 5 bases from J, with 20 bases in between. In germline, CDR1 is MGHRA, CDR2 YSYEKL. This CDR3 region has 17 residues. CDR3 sequence reads: CASSHITAAEYDQPQHF. The CDR3 DNA reads as TGCGCCAGCAGCCATATCACGGCGGCTGAGTATGATCAGCCCCAGCATTTT.

The genes are TRBV15 and TRBJ2-5, with D unresolved. Judging by the DNA end, TRBJ2-7 fits better; the J call may be wrong. The germline V gene has CDR1 LNHNV and CDR2 YYDKDF (reference sequence). The CDR3 has 18 residues. The chain's CDR3 is CATSRDFDPNQDSYEQYF. The CDR3, as DNA: TGTGCCACCAGCAGAGATTTCGACCCTAATCAGGATTCCTACGAGCAGTACTTC.

The chain recombines TRBV6-4 with TRBJ1-2; the D is unclear. The CDR3 runs 12 residues. Germline V gives CDR1 MRHNA, CDR2 SNTAGT. Trimming shortened V by 3 bases and J by 4 bases, and 6 bases separated the two germline ends. In nucleotides, the CDR3 is TGTGCCAGCAGTGAGTCAGGCTATGGCTACACCTTC. Protein sequence: CASSESGYGYTF.